The entry that follows covers one TCR beta chain sequence. Antigen: not known. Researchers amplified the TCR beta CDR3 regions from RNA transcripts. With the HTBI primer set, the TCR CDR3 went through a first round of RT-PCR. TCRdb fed the multiplex PCR reads into MiXCR, producing one record per CDR3 protein. Among more than 300,000 distinct CDR3 sequences listed, about a sixth were seen once. This entry is derived from a study of T cells in Graves' hyperthyroidism and ophthalmopathy. Notes on the study in general: Ophthalmopathy got predicted by the model a median about 6.7 months before its onset.

Per the germline V gene, CDR1 is SGHVS and CDR2 is FNYEAQ. This CDR3 has 17 amino acids. V trimming: 1 base; J trimming: 4 bases; junction bases outside the gene matches: 9. The chain uses TRBV7-6 and TRBJ2-2; 7 positions match TRBD1. The sample consisted of blood. The sequence was obtained from a young woman with Graves' hyperthyroidism that later progressed to Graves' ophthalmopathy. CDR3 coding DNA: TGTGCCAGCAGCTTAGAGGGAAAGACAGGGATCACCGGGGAGCTGTTTTTT. Its protein product is CASSLEGKTGITGELFF.